A selection of T cell receptor beta chains follows, all from one sample in a study of cytomegalovirus exposure and HLA in healthy donors. TCRdb keeps only in-frame clones here, not all; method: immunoSEQ multiplex PCR. The profile shows around 160,000 clones, over 60% of them singletons. The sample taken for sequencing was PBMCs. These receptors were obtained from a man aged 50 to 59 in good health and CMV-seropositive. Each CDR3 is given with its conserved first and last residue. A D gene is named only where the DNA matches it firmly. The size of a clone is reported for some rows only, either as once, few or many, or as a class for expanded clones.

d_call clone_size j_call v_call cdr3_nt cdr3_aa
- - TRBJ2-5 TRBV5-4 TGTGCCAGCAGCTTGCTTCCCCACCAAGAGACCCAGTACTTC CASSLLPHQETQYF
- once TRBJ2-3 TRBV6-1 TGTGCCAGCCGGGGCACAGATACGCAGTATTTT CASRGTDTQYF
TRBD1 - TRBJ2-7 TRBV2 TGTGCCAGCAGTGAAGGGACAGGAAGCCTATACGAGCAGTACTTC CASSEGTGSLYEQYF
TRBD2 - TRBJ2-3 TRBV4-1 TGTGCCAGCAGCCAAGGGACTAGCCGCTCCACAGATACGCAGTATTTT CASSQGTSRSTDTQYF
TRBD1 - TRBJ2-1 TRBV19 TGTGCCAGTAGTTTGGACAGGGGGCTCATCTCCAATGAGCAGTTCTTC CASSLDRGLISNEQFF
- - TRBJ1-1 TRBV7-9 TGTGCCAGCAGCTCAACCGGGGGGGGTAAGACTGAAGCTTTCTTT CASSSTGGGKTEAFF
TRBD2 few TRBJ2-5 TRBV25-1 TGTGCCAGCAGTATGGGGGGGACGGGGGAGACCCAGTACTTC CASSMGGTGETQYF
- - TRBJ2-3 TRBV6-1 TGTGCCAGCAGTGAATTGAGTGGGGTAAAGGGGGATACGCAGTATTTT CASSELSGVKGDTQYF
- - TRBJ1-1 TRBV19 TGTGCCAGTAGTATTCCTATTTTGCGGGGGCAGAACACTGAAGCTTTCTTT CASSIPILRGQNTEAFF
- once TRBJ2-3 TRBV6-6 TGTGCCAGCAGTAGAACAGGGTCAGATACGCAGTATTTT CASSRTGSDTQYF
- many TRBJ1-4 TRBV7-9 TGTGCCAGCAGCTTAGATGGCGCGGGGGGCGGGGAAAAACTGTTTTTT CASSLDGAGGGEKLFF
- few TRBJ1-1 TRBV7-9 TGTGCCAGCAGCTTATCTGGGGGGTTGGCCACTGAAGCTTTCTTT CASSLSGGLATEAFF
- - TRBJ1-3 TRBV18 TGTGCCAGCTCACCACTTAGTCGCTCTGGAAACACCATATATTTT CASSPLSRSGNTIYF
- - TRBJ1-1 TRBV2 TGTGCCAGCAGTGGCCAGGGTAACACTGAAGCTTTCTTT CASSGQGNTEAFF
TRBD1 - TRBJ2-2 TRBV28 TGTGCCAGCAGCCAAGGACAGGGCTGGGCCGGGGAGCTGTTTTTT CASSQGQGWAGELFF
- - TRBJ2-3 TRBV2 TGTGCCAGCAGTAAGGACCAGGGTGGTCAGTATTTT CASSKDQGGQYF
- - TRBJ1-6 TRBV2 TGTGCCAGCACCTCACAGGGACGGGGCAATTCACCCCTCCACTTT CASTSQGRGNSPLHF
- - TRBJ1-5 TRBV6-1 TGTGCCAGCAAATTGCAGTATCAGCCCCAGCATTTT CASKLQYQPQHF
- - TRBJ2-2 TRBV11-3 TGTGCCAGCAGCTTACGAGATACGAACACCGGGGAGCTGTTTTTT CASSLRDTNTGELFF
- few TRBJ1-2 TRBV1 TGCACCAGCAGCCAACGTTATACAGGGAAAAAGAACTATGGCTACACCTTC CTSSQRYTGKKNYGYTF
TRBD1 once TRBJ1-2 TRBV7-2 TGTGCCAGCAGCCCCGGGGACAGGGAGTACTATGGCTACACCTTC CASSPGDREYYGYTF
- - TRBJ2-5 TRBV11-1 TGTGCCAGCAGCCTTACGTTTGGAGACAGGGAGACCCAGTACTTC CASSLTFGDRETQYF
TRBD1 - TRBJ1-1 TRBV27 TGTGCCAGCAGTTTTCCCCCGGGACAGGGAAGAACTGAAGCTTTCTTT CASSFPPGQGRTEAFF
TRBD2 - TRBJ2-1 TRBV14 TGTGCCAGCAGCCAACGGGCGACTAGCGGGAATGAGCAGTTCTTC CASSQRATSGNEQFF
- - TRBJ1-2 TRBV9 TGTGCCAGCAGCGTAGGGGACAAAAATGGCTACACCTTC CASSVGDKNGYTF
TRBD1 - TRBJ2-7 TRBV5-6 TGTGCCAGCAGCTCCGGGACAGGGGGCGAGCAGTACTTC CASSSGTGGEQYF
TRBD2 - TRBJ2-3 TRBV7-6 TGTGCCAGCAGCTTAGAAGCGGGGGGCACAGATACGCAGTATTTT CASSLEAGGTDTQYF
- - TRBJ1-3 TRBV15 TGTGCCACCAGCAGTCGACAGACGAGCTCTGGAAACACCATATATTTT CATSSRQTSSGNTIYF
- - TRBJ1-1 TRBV5-6 TGTGCCAGCAGACCTGACACCTCAAGGTACGCTTTCTTT CASRPDTSRYAFF
- - TRBJ2-7 TRBV28 TGTGCCAGCAGTTTGTACCCCGGTAACTACGAGCAGTACTTC CASSLYPGNYEQYF
- - TRBJ2-7 TRBV28 TGTGCCAGCAGTTCCCCCCGGGGGGCGTATTTGGGCGAGCAGTACTTC CASSSPRGAYLGEQYF
- - TRBJ2-6 TRBV6-5 TGTGCCAGCAGTTACGCCCCCGGGACAGGGGCCAACGTCCTGACTTTC CASSYAPGTGANVLTF
TRBD1 few TRBJ2-2 TRBV19 TGTGCCAGTAGTATCGGGTTACGGACAGGGGCAGGACTGGACCCCGGGGAGCTGTTTTTT CASSIGLRTGAGLDPGELFF
TRBD1 - TRBJ2-5 TRBV28 TGTGCCAGCAGTAACTGGGACAGCCAAGAGACCCAGTACTTC CASSNWDSQETQYF
- - TRBJ1-4 TRBV13 TGTGCCAGCATGAGGGGGGGAGCAACTAATGAAAAACTGTTTTTT CASMRGGATNEKLFF
- few TRBJ1-3 TRBV15 TGTGCCACCAGCAGAGATTTTGGGCTCTCTGGAAACACCATATATTTT CATSRDFGLSGNTIYF
- - TRBJ1-1 TRBV7-2 TGTGCCAGCAGACCCTCGGGAGCCTCGGGGAACACTGAAGCTTTCTTT CASRPSGASGNTEAFF
TRBD1 - TRBJ1-1 TRBV9 TGTGCCAGCAGCCCTCCTGGGACAGTGAACACTGAAGCTTTCTTT CASSPPGTVNTEAFF
- - TRBJ1-1 TRBV7-7 TGCGCCAGCAGCTTAGCTGCGGGGACTGAAGCTTTCTTT CASSLAAGTEAFF
- - TRBJ1-2 TRBV6-5 TGTGCCAGCAGTCGCGTAGGGGTGGGTGGCTACACCTTC CASSRVGVGGYTF
TRBD1 - TRBJ1-3 TRBV5-4 TGTGCCAGCAGCCTCGGGAGGGGGCTAGGAAACACCATATATTTT CASSLGRGLGNTIYF
- - TRBJ2-1 TRBV28 TGTGCCAGCAGTTGGCGGTATAATGAGCAGTTCTTC CASSWRYNEQFF
- - TRBJ1-3 TRBV11-3 TGTGCCAGCAGCGACCGGACAGGAAACACCATATATTTT CASSDRTGNTIYF
TRBD1 - TRBJ2-1 TRBV10-3 TGTGCCATCAGTGAAACCCGTATGGGGCAGGGGGCGAATGAGCAGTTCTTC CAISETRMGQGANEQFF
- once TRBJ2-3 TRBV7-3 TGTGCCAGCAGCTTAACCCGACAGGTCACAGATACGCAGTATTTT CASSLTRQVTDTQYF
TRBD1 - TRBJ1-2 TRBV7-9 TGTGCCAGCAGCTTATTCATGGACAGGGGACGTGGCTACACCTTC CASSLFMDRGRGYTF
TRBD1 - TRBJ2-7 TRBV7-3 TGTGCCAGCAGCCCTATTGGGCGGACAGGGGCCCACGAGCAGTACTTC CASSPIGRTGAHEQYF
- - TRBJ1-6 TRBV7-2 TGTGCCAGCAGCCGGACTCAATCCCTCCACTTT CASSRTQSLHF
TRBD1 - TRBJ1-5 TRBV10-1 TGCGCCAGCAGAAGACAGGGCTCGAGTCGCAATCAGCCCCAGCATTTT CASRRQGSSRNQPQHF
TRBD2 once TRBJ2-2 TRBV4-1 TGCGCCAGCAGCCAGAGCGGGGTCCCGGGAACCGGGGAGCTGTTTTTT CASSQSGVPGTGELFF
- - TRBJ2-1 TRBV2 TGTGCCAGCAGTGAAGGGGGACACCTTAACAATGAGCAGTTCTTC CASSEGGHLNNEQFF